The 13 T cell receptor beta chains given below trace back to one sample, sequenced in a study of tumor-infiltrating lymphocytes in primary liver carcinoma (dated by TCRdb to between 2016 and 2019). RNA from unsorted whole blood was extracted with TRIzol reagent, and germline DNA was obtained with the DNeasy Blood & Tissue kit. The listed sequencing device is Illumina HiSeq 2500. TCRbeta-specific cDNA was reverse-transcribed from approximately 460 ng total RNA using a constant-region primer and ProtoScript II reverse transcriptase. Three nested multiplex PCR rounds, following a slightly modified ARM-PCR procedure, were used to build the TCRbeta libraries. Each of the first two PCR rounds ran for around 10 cycles using multiplex TRBV1-TRBV30 forward primers together with a Cbeta reverse primer. TCRdb's own reprocessing of the public reads used fastp at Q25 and MiXCR and kept productive beta chains. Every entry covers one CDR3 protein and lists the most common genes and DNA from its rows. The sample table lists about 320,000 distinct CDR3 sequences, roughly 60% of them with a count of one. The ten top clones hold roughly 8.9% of the sample.

Material for sequencing was peripheral blood. The source of these receptors is a man aged 35-49 years with primary liver carcinoma and hepatitis B virus infection.

This clonotype was observed many times. The chain joins TRBV29-1 to TRBJ1-2; D gene uncertain. CDR3 size: 12 residues. Deletions cut 5 bases from V and 2 bases from J, with 9 bases between. Germline lookup yields CDR1 SQVTM and CDR2 ANQGSEA. The CDR3 reads CSVYAANYGYTF. DNA for the CDR3: TGCAGCGTTTACGCAGCCAACTATGGCTACACCTTC.

As concerns this clonotype: A single base separates this from a much larger clone, so it may be a read error. The chain recombines TRBV28 with TRBJ2-1; 10 nucleotides line up with TRBD2. Germline V gives CDR1 MDHEN, CDR2 SYDVKM. The CDR3 covers 15 residues. The V gene end was trimmed by 7 bases and the J gene end by 10 bases; junction bases not matched to a gene: 13. CDR3 residues: CASISGTSVAGEQFF. The CDR3 DNA reads TGTGCCAGCATTTCCGGGACTAGCGTCGCCGGGGAGCAGTTCTTC.

There are many counts of this clonotype. The V gene is TRBV6-6, the J gene TRBJ2-5; D not certain. CDR3 length equals 13 residues. Germline V gene data show CDR1 as MNHNY and CDR2 as SVGAGI (reference sequence). V was trimmed by 4 bases and J by 3 bases, leaving 9 bases between them. CDR3 in DNA: TGTGCCAGCAGTTCTGGCGGAAAAGAGACCCAGTACTTC. It translates to CASSSGGKETQYF.

This clonotype has a count of ten or more. The J gene is TRBJ2-5, the V gene TRBV6-1, with D possibly being TRBD1 or TRBD2 (5 bases each). This CDR3 has 14 residues. The V end was cut by 0 bases, the J end by 5 bases, with 10 bases between. The germline V gene has CDR1 MNHNS and CDR2 SASEGT. DNA of the CDR3: TGTGCCAGCAGTGAAGCGCCGGGGACCGAGACCCAGTACTTC. Translated, it gives CASSEAPGTETQYF.

V and J are TRBV12-3 or TRBV12-4 and TRBJ2-5; 7 bases are shared with TRBD2. The length of the CDR3 is 14 residues. J lost 4 bases, V lost 6 bases, and 8 bases had no gene match. The CDR3 here is CASSPSGLRETQYF. The CDR3 DNA sequence: TGTGCCAGCAGCCCTTCGGGACTACGAGAGACCCAGTACTTC.

The chain recombines TRBV21-1 with TRBJ2-2; the D call TRBD2 from the table was never checked on the DNA. TRBV21-1 counts as a pseudogene. CDR3 size: 16 residues. The CDR3 loop is CASSKPRGRAGGELFF. DNA of the CDR3: TGTGCCAGCAGCAAGCCCCGCGGGAGGGCCGGCGGGGAGCTGTTTTTT.

As to this clonotype: A much larger clonotype is one base distant, so this may be a read error. The V and J genes are TRBV14 and TRBJ1-1, with D possibly TRBD1 on 6 matching bases. V lost 2 bases, J lost 10 bases, and 20 bases lay in between. Germline loops: CDR1 SGHDN, CDR2 FVKESK. The CDR3 has 15 amino acids. The DNA for the CDR3 is TGTGCCAGCAGCCAACTTGGGACACCGAGGGCTGTAGCTTTCTTT. Translating gives CASSQLGTPRAVAFF.

The CDR3 bases are TGTGCCTGGAGTGTAAGGGGGATCGTAGCCGGGGAGCTGTTTTTT. Residues: CAWSVRGIVAGELFF. The chain joins TRBV30 to TRBJ2-2, with D possibly TRBD1 on 6 matching bases. Germline CDR1 reads GTSNPN; CDR2 reads SVGIG (reference sequence). The CDR3 totals 15 residues. V was pared by 0 bases and J by 6 bases, with 14 bases between.

This clonotype was counted once. A much larger clone differs from this one at a single base, so this may be a read error. The chain has TRBV6-5 and TRBJ1-1; TRBD1 matches at 8 bases. Germline V gives CDR1 MNHEY, CDR2 SVGAGI. The CDR3 consists of 13 residues. The V gene end was trimmed by 8 bases and the J gene end by 5 bases; junction bases not matched to a gene: 7. CDR3 loop: CASRDRRGTEAFF. The CDR3 nucleotides are TGTGCCAGCCGGGACAGGAGGGGGACTGAAGCTTTCTTT.

This clonotype was recorded many times. The gene calls are TRBV11-2 and TRBJ2-1, with D perhaps matching TRBD2 (6 bases). V lost 0 bases to trimming and J lost 1 base, with 10 bases between them. Germline lookup yields CDR1 SGHAT and CDR2 FQNNGV. This CDR3 contains 16 residues. The CDR3 protein is CASSLDVGGSYNEQFF. The CDR3 nucleotides read TGTGCCAGCAGCTTAGATGTTGGGGGGTCCTACAATGAGCAGTTCTTC.

This sequence joins TRBV11-2 and TRBJ2-1; the D is unclear. V lost 4 bases to trimming and J lost 16 bases, with 14 bases between them. There are 11 residues in the CDR3. In germline, CDR1 is SGHAT, CDR2 FQNNGV. DNA of the CDR3: TGTGCCAGCAGCTCCGAAAAATTGCAATTCTTC. This translates into CASSSEKLQFF.

About this clonotype itself: A much larger clone is a single base away; this may be a read error. The genes are TRBV4-1 and TRBJ2-4; TRBD2 agrees at 11 bases. The CDR3 totals 17 residues. CDR1 is MGHRA, CDR2 YSYEKL, per germline. After removal of 1 base from V and 4 bases from J, the junction contained 6 bases not matched to a gene. The CDR3 sequence is CASSQVIVAGGKNIQYF. The CDR3 DNA sequence: TGCGCCAGCAGCCAAGTCATAGTAGCGGGAGGGAAAAACATTCAGTACTTC.

About this clonotype itself: The CDR3 does not end in the conserved phenylalanine or tryptophan, so this is likely a read error. This chain connects TRBV30 to TRBJ2-6; D is uncertain. This CDR3 comprises 13 residues. Germline assignment: CDR1 GTSNPN and CDR2 SVGIG (reference sequence). DNA of the CDR3: TGTGCACATCAGGACTCTGGGGCCAACGTCCTGACTCTC. Its protein is CAHQDSGANVLTL.